This T cell receptor beta chain is from a study of blood T cell repertoires in COVID-19. The overall study: Sites across the United States, Italy and Spain contributed samples from acute and convalescent COVID-19. Sample material is recorded as cDNA or gDNA derived from T cells, B-cell-depleted T cells, or PBMCs.

The V and J ends lost 0 bases and 1 base, in that order; junction bases with no gene match: 5. Germline V CDR1 and CDR2: MNHEY, SMNVEV (reference sequence). CDR3 length equals 17 residues. As processed by the authors: Estimated nucleated cell counts came from reference gene primer amplification. Assay: immunoSEQ multiplex PCR; the TCRdb copy retains only in-frame clones and omits some. V and J calls and clone size are given by that table; D and trimming were obtained from the DNA. Among around 63,000 clones listed, around 67% were seen once. Material: peripheral blood. This chain links TRBV27 with TRBJ1-5; 8 bases are a match to TRBD1. This receptor was identified in a woman aged 45-65 years with active or convalescent COVID-19. DNA of the CDR3: TGTGCCAGCAGTTTATCGGGCGGACAGGGAAGCAATCAGCCCCAGCATTTT. Translation gives CASSLSGGQGSNQPQHF.